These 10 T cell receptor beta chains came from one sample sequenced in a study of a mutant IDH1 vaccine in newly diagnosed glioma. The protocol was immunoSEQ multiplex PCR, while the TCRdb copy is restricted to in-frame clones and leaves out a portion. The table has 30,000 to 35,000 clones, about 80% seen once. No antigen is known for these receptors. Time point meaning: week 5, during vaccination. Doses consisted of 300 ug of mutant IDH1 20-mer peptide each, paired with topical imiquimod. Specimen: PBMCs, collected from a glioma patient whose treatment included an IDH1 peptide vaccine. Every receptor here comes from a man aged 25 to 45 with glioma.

The CDR3 bases are TGTGCCAGCAGCAAAGAAACAACTAATGAAAAACTGTTTTTT. This sequence encodes CASSKETTNEKLFF. V gene TRBV21-1 combines with J gene TRBJ1-4. TRBV21-1 is deemed a pseudogene. The CDR3 loop spans 14 amino acids.

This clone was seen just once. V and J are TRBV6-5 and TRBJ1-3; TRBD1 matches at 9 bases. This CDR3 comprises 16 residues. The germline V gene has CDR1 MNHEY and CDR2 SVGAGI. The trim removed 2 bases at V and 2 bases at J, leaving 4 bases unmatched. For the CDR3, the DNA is TGTGCCAGCAGTTACACCGGGACAGGGCCTGGAAACACCATATATTTT. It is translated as CASSYTGTGPGNTIYF.

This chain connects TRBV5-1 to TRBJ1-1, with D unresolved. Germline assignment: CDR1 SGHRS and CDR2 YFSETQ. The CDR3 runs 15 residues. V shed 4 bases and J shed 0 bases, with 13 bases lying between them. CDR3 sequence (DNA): TGCGCCAGCAGCACGGACGGCTTCATGAACACTGAAGCTTTCTTT. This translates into CASSTDGFMNTEAFF.

CDR3 residues: CASSGRQNYGYTF. The CDR3 DNA sequence: TGTGCCAGCAGTGGACGGCAGAACTATGGCTACACCTTC. This chain links TRBV2 with TRBJ1-2; no firm D call. Trimming stripped 4 bases from V and 2 bases from J, with 8 bases between. The CDR3 runs to 13 residues. The V gene's germline CDR1 is SNHLY and CDR2 FYNNEI. Combining the CDR3 with reference TRBV2 and TRBJ1-2 gives the whole variable domain EPEVTQTPSHQVTQMGQEVILRCVPISNHLYFYWYRQILGQKVEFLVSFYNNEISEKSEIFDDQFSVERPDGSNFTLKIRSTKLEDSAMYFCASSGRQNYGYTFGSGTRLTVV.

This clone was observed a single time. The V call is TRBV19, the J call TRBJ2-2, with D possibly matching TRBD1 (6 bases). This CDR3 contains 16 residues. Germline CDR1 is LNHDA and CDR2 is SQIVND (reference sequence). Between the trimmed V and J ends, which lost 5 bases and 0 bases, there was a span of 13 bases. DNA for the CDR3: TGTGCCAGTAGTCCCGTACAGGGCTCGAACACCGGGGAGCTGTTTTTT. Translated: CASSPVQGSNTGELFF. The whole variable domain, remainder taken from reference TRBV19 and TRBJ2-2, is DGGITQSPKYLFRKEGQNVTLSCEQNLNHDAMYWYRQDPGQGLRLIYYSQIVNDFQKGDIAEGYSVSREKKESFPLTVTSAQKNPTAFYLCASSPVQGSNTGELFFGEGSRLTVL.

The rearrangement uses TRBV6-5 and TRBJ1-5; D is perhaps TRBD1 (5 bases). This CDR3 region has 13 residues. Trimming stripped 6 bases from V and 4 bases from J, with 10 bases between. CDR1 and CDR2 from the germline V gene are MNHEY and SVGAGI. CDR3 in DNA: TGTGCCAGCAGGCCGGGGGTTAATCAGCCCCAGCATTTT. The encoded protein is CASRPGVNQPQHF.

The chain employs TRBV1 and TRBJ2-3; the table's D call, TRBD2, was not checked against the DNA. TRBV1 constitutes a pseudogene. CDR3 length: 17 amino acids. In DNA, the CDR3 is TGCACCAGCAGCCAGGAAGTTGCTAGGAATTTCACAGATACGCAGTATTTT. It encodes CTSSQEVARNFTDTQYF.

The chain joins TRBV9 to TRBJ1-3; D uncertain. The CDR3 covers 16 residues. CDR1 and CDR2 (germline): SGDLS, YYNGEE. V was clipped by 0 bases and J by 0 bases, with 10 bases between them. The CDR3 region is CASSVDAPSSGNTIYF. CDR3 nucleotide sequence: TGTGCCAGCAGCGTAGACGCCCCGAGCTCTGGAAACACCATATATTTT. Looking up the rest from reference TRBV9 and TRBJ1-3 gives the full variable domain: DSGVTQTPKHLITATGQRVTLRCSPRSGDLSVYWYQQSLDQGLQFLIQYYNGEERAKGNILERFSAQQFPDLHSELNLSSLELGDSALYFCASSVDAPSSGNTIYFGEGSWLTVV.

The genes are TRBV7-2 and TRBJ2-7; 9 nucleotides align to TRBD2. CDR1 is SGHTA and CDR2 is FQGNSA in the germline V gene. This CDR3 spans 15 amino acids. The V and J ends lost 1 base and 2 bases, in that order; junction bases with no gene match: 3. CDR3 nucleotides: TGTGCCAGCAGCTTAGTGGGCGGGGGGGCCTACGAGCAGTACTTC. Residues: CASSLVGGGAYEQYF.

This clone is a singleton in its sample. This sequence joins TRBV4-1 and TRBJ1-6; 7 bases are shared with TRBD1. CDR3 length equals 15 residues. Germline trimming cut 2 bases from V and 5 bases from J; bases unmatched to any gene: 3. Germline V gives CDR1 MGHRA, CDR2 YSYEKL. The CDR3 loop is CASSQTGQDNSPLHF. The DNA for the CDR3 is TGCGCCAGCAGCCAAACCGGACAGGATAATTCACCCCTCCACTTT.